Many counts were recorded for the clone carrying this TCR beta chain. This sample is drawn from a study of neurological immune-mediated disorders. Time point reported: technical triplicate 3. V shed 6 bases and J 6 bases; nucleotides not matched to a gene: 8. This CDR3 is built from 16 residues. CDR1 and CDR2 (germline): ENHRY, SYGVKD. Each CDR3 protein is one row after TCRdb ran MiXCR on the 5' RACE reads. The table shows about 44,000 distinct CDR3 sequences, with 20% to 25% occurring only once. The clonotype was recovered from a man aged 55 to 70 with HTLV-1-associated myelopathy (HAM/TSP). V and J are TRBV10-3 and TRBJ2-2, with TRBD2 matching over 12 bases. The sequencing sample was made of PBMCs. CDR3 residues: CAISATSGSTPGELFF. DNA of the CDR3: TGTGCCATCAGCGCGACTAGCGGGAGTACACCCGGGGAGCTGTTTTTT.